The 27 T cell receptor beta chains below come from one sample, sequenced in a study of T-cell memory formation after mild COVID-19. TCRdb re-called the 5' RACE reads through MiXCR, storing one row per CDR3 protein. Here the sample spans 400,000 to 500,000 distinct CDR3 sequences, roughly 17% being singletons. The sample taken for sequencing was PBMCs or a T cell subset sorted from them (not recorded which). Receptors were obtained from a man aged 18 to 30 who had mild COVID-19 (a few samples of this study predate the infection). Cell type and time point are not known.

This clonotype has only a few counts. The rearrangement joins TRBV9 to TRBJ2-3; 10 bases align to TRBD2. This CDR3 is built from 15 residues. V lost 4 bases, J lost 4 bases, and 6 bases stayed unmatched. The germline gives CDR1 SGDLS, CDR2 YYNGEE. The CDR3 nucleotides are TGTGCCAGCAGCTCCAAGCGGGGGGGTGCAGATACGCAGTATTTT. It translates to CASSSKRGGADTQYF. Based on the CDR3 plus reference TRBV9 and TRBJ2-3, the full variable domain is DSGVTQTPKHLITATGQRVTLRCSPRSGDLSVYWYQQSLDQGLQFLIQYYNGEERAKGNILERFSAQQFPDLHSELNLSSLELGDSALYFCASSSKRGGADTQYFGPGTRLTVL.

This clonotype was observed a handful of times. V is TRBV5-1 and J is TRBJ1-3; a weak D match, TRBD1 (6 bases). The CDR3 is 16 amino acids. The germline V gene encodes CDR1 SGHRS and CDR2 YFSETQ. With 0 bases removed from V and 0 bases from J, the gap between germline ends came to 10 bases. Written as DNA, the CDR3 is TGCGCCAGCAGCTTGGATAGGGGGGACTCTGGAAACACCATATATTTT. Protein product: CASSLDRGDSGNTIYF.

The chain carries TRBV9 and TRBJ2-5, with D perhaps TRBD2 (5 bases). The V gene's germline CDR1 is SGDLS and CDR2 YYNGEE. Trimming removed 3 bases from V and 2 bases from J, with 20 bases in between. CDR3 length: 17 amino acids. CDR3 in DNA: TGTGCCAGCAGCGCCCGCCAGGAGGATTTCGTACAAGAGACCCAGTACTTC. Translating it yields CASSARQEDFVQETQYF.

The CDR3 is CASSSWGGGKDTEAFF. The CDR3 DNA reads as TGTGCCAGCAGCTCCTGGGGGGGTGGAAAAGACACTGAAGCTTTCTTT. The V and J genes are TRBV3-1 and TRBJ1-1, with D tentatively TRBD1 (5 bases). The length of the CDR3 is 16 residues. The ends were cut back, 5 bases at V and 3 bases at J, with 19 bases in the middle. The germline CDR1 and CDR2 sequences are LGHDT and YNNKEL (reference sequence).

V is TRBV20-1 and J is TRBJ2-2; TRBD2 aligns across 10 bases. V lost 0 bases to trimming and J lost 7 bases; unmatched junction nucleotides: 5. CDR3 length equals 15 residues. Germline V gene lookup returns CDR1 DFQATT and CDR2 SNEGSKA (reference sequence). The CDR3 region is CSARDERGGIGELFF. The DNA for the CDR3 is TGCAGTGCTAGAGATGAGCGGGGGGGCATCGGGGAGCTGTTTTTT.

In DNA, the CDR3 is TGTGCCAGCAACCGGAGACATGAAGGAGCGGATACGCAGTATTTT. Translated: CASNRRHEGADTQYF. The chain recombines TRBV6-6 with TRBJ2-3; D ambiguous. CDR1 and CDR2 from the germline V gene are MNHNY and SVGAGI (reference sequence). V lost 7 bases to trimming and J lost 6 bases, with 20 bases between them. This CDR3 region has 15 residues.

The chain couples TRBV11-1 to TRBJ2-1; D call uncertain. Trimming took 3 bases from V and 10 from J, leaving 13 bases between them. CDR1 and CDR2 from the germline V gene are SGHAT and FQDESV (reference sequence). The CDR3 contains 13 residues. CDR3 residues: CASSFEVGREQFF. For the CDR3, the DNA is TGTGCCAGCAGCTTCGAGGTCGGACGGGAGCAGTTCTTC.

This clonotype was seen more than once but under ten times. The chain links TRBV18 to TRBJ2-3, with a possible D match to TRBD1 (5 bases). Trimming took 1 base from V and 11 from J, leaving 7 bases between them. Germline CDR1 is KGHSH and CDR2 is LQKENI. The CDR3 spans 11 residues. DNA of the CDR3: TGTGCCAGCTCACCACAGGACAAGCAGTATTTT. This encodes CASSPQDKQYF.

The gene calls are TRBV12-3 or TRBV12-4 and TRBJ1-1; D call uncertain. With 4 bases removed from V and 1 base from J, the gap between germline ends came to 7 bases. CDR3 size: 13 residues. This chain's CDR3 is CASSSTWNTEAFF. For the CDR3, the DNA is TGTGCCAGCAGTTCAACCTGGAACACTGAAGCTTTCTTT.

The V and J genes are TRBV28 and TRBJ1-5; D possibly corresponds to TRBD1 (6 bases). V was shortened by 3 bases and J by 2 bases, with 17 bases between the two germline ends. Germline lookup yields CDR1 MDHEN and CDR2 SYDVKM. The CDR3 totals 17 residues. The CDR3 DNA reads TGTGCCAGCAGTTTTGGGCAGGGGATCAAACGCAATCAGCCCCAGCATTTT. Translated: CASSFGQGIKRNQPQHF.

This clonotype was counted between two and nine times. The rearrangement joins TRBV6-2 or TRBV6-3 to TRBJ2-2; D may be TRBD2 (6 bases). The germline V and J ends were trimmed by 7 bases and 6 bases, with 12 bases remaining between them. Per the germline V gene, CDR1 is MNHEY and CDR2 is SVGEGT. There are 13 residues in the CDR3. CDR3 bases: TGTGCCAGCACCCTGGGGGGAGCCGGGGAGCTGTTTTTT. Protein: CASTLGGAGELFF.

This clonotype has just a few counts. The CDR3 DNA sequence: TGTGCCAGCAGCCAATGGGTCTTTGAGACCACAGATACGCAGTATTTT. This codes for CASSQWVFETTDTQYF. The V and J genes are TRBV7-6 and TRBJ2-3; D is unresolved. CDR1 and CDR2 (germline): SGHVS, FNYEAQ. The length of the CDR3 is 16 residues. Trimming took 5 bases from V and 2 from J, leaving 17 bases between them.

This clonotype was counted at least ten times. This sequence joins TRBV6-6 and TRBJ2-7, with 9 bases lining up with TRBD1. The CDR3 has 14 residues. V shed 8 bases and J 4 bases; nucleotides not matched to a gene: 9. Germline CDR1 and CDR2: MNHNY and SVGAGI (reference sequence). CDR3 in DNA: TGTGCCAGCTTTCGCCCGGGACAGGGTTACGAGCAGTACTTC. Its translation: CASFRPGQGYEQYF.

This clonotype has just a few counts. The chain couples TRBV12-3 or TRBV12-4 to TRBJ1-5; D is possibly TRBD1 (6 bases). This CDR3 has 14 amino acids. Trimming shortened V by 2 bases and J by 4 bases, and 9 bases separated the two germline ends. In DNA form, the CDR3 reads TGTGCCAGCAGTTTAATGGGGGCGAATCAGCCCCAGCATTTT. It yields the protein CASSLMGANQPQHF.

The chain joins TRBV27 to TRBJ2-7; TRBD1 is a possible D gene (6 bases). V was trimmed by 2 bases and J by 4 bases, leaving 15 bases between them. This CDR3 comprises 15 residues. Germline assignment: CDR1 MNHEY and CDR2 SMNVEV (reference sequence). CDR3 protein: CASSLIQGSFYEQYF. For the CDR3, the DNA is TGTGCCAGCAGTTTAATACAGGGTTCATTTTACGAGCAGTACTTC.

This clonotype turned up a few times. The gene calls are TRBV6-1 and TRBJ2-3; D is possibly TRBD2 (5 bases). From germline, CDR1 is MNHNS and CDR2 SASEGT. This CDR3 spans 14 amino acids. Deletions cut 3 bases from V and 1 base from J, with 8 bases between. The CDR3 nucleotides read TGTGCCAGCAGTGACCGGGGAGGCACAGATACGCAGTATTTT. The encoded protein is CASSDRGGTDTQYF.

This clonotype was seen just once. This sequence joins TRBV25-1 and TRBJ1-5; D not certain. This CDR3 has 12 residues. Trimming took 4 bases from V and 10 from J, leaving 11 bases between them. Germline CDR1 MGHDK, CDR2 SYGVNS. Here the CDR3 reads CASSGTNGPQHF. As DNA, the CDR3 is TGTGCCAGCAGTGGAACGAACGGCCCCCAGCATTTT.

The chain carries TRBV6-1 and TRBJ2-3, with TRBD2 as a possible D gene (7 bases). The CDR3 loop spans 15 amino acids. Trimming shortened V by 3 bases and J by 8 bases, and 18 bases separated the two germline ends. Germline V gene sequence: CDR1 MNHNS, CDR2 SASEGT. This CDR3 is CASSEGFGGPSTQYF. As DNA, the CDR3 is TGTGCCAGCAGTGAGGGGTTCGGGGGGCCAAGTACGCAGTATTTT.

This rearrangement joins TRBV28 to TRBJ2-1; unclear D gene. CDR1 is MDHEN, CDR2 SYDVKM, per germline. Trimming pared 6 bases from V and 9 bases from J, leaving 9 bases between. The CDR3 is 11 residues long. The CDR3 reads CASRTYIEQFF. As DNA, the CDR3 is TGTGCCAGCAGAACCTATATTGAGCAGTTCTTC.

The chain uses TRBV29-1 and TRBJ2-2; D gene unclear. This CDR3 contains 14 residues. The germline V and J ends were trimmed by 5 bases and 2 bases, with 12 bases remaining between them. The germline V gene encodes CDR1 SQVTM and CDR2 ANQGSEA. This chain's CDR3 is CSVFSQANTGELFF. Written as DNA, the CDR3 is TGCAGCGTTTTCAGTCAGGCAAACACCGGGGAGCTGTTTTTT.

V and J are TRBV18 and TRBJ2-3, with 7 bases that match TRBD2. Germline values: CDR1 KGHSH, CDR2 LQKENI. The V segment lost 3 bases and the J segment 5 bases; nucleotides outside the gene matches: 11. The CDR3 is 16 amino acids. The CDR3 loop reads CASSPRDYKGGDTQYF. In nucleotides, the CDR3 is TGTGCCAGCTCACCGCGGGACTACAAAGGAGGAGATACGCAGTATTTT.

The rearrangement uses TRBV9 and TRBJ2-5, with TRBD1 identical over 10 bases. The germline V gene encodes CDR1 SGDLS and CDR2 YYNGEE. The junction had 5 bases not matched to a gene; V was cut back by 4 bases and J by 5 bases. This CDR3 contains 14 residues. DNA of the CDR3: TGTGCCAGCAGCACGGGACAGGGGACGGAGACCCAGTACTTC. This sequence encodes CASSTGQGTETQYF.

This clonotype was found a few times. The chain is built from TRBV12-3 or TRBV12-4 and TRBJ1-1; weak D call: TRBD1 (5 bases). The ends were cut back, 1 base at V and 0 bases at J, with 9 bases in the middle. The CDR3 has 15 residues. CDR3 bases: TGTGCCAGCAGTTTAGGTCAGGGCTTGAACACTGAAGCTTTCTTT. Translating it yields CASSLGQGLNTEAFF.

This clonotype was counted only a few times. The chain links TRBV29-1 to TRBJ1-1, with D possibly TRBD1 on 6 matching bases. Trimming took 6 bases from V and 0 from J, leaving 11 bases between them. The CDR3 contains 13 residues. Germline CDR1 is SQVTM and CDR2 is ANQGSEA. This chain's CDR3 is CSVEDSLNTEAFF. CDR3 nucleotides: TGCAGCGTAGAGGACAGTCTGAACACTGAAGCTTTCTTT.

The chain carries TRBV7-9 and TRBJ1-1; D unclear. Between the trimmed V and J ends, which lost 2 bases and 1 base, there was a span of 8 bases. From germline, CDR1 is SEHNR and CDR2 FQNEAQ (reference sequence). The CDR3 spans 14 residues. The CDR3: CASSLFPSNTEAFF. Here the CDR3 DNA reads TGTGCCAGCAGCTTATTTCCTTCGAACACTGAAGCTTTCTTT.

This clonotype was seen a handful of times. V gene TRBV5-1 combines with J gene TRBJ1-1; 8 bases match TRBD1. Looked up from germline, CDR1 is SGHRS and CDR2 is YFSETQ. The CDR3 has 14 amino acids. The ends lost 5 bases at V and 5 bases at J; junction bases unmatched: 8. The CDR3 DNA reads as TGCGCCAGCAGTACCGATGGGACAGGTACTGAAGCTTTCTTT. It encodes CASSTDGTGTEAFF.

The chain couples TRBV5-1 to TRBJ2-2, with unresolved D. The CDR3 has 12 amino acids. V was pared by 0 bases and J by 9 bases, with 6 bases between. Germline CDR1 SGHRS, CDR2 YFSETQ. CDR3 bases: TGCGCCAGCAGCTTGGGTACCTGGGAGCTGTTTTTT. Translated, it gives CASSLGTWELFF.